This TCR beta chain was observed in a study of shared clonotypes between healthy human individuals. Across the whole study: Every donor yielded three CD4 naive, three CD4 memory, two CD8 naive and one CD8 memory plate.

Clones were read by immunoSEQ multiplex PCR, and TCRdb kept only the in-frame ones, dropping some. The table has 2 million to 2.5 million clones, around 92% seen once. The germline CDR1 and CDR2 sequences are SQVTM and ANQGSEA. V lost 6 bases to trimming and J lost 5 bases, with 11 bases between them. The CDR3 length is 12 residues. On this clone itself: What it binds is unknown.

Study outcomes and limitations: Shared clonotypes across all four donors exceeded non-shared ones in generation probability.

This receptor was identified in a man aged 18 to 30 in good health. Some clones in this sample may be carry-over from other donors' samples. The J gene is TRBJ1-5, the V gene TRBV29-1; D is uncertain. Sequenced sample: naive CD4+ T cells from PBMCs. Subset described: CD45RA+ positively selected. Here the CDR3 reads CSVTDPDQPQHF. The CDR3 DNA reads as TGCAGCGTCACCGACCCGGATCAGCCCCAGCATTTT.